The next 14 T cell receptor beta chains were all read from a single sample in a study of blood T cell repertoires in COVID-19. TCRdb's copy holds only in-frame clones and misses some; the assay was immunoSEQ multiplex PCR. The top ten clones hold less than 20% of a sample with 35,000 to 55,000 clones, approximately 90% of them seen once. Specimen: peripheral blood. Receptors originate from a man in his 70s with active COVID-19.

This rearrangement joins TRBV5-4 to TRBJ2-3; 12 bases fit TRBD2. This CDR3 contains 15 residues. J gave up 4 bases and V 1 base, and 1 base lay outside the gene matches. From germline, CDR1 is SGHNT and CDR2 YYREEE (reference sequence). Here the CDR3 reads CASSLPSGGADTQYF. The CDR3 DNA follows: TGTGCCAGCAGCTTGCCTAGCGGGGGGGCAGATACGCAGTATTTT. Full variable domain (rest looked up from reference TRBV5-4 and TRBJ2-3): ETGVTQSPTHLIKTRGQQVTLRCSSQSGHNTVSWYQQALGQGPQFIFQYYREEENGRGNFPPRFSGLQFPNYSSELNVNALELDDSALYLCASSLPSGGADTQYFGPGTRLTVL.

The chain has TRBV5-5 and TRBJ2-2; 9 bases match TRBD1. The CDR3 consists of 16 residues. Germline values: CDR1 SGHKS, CDR2 YYEKEE (reference sequence). V lost 2 bases and J lost 4; bases outside the gene matches: 6. In DNA form, the CDR3 reads TGTGCCAGCAGCTTAACAGGGGGCATGTTCACCGGGGAGCTGTTTTTT. Translation gives CASSLTGGMFTGELFF.

With respect to this clone: The sample has other DNA sequences that encode this CDR3 too. The CDR3 DNA reads as TGCGCCAGCAGTCTGGACACGAACACTGAAGCTTTCTTT. This translates into CASSLDTNTEAFF. The chain links TRBV5-1 to TRBJ1-1; maybe TRBD1 (5 bases). CDR3 length equals 13 residues. CDR1 SGHRS and CDR2 YFSETQ come from the germline V gene. Trimming took 5 bases from V and 1 from J, leaving 9 bases between them.

The gene calls are TRBV2 and TRBJ2-3; the match to TRBD2 covers 7 bases. CDR1 and CDR2 (germline): SNHLY, FYNNEI. The J segment lost 0 bases and the V segment lost 0 bases, leaving 6 bases of the junction unmatched. This CDR3 comprises 17 residues. In DNA, the CDR3 is TGTGCCAGCAGTGAAGCATGGGGACTATGGAGCACAGATACGCAGTATTTT. Amino acid sequence: CASSEAWGLWSTDTQYF.

A few counts support this clone. For the CDR3, the DNA is TGTGCCAGCAGCTTAGCGGCCAGAAACTATAATTCACCCCTCCACTTT. This gives the protein CASSLAARNYNSPLHF. The rearrangement joins TRBV7-2 to TRBJ1-6; no clear D. Germline V gene data show CDR1 as SGHTA and CDR2 as FQGNSA. This CDR3 is 16 amino acids long. V lost 0 bases, J lost 3 bases, and 9 bases lay in between.

The chain recombines TRBV5-1 with TRBJ2-1; TRBD1 matches 9 bases. Germline CDR1 SGHRS, CDR2 YFSETQ. This CDR3 has 16 amino acids. J lost 5 bases, V lost 4 bases, and 10 bases had no gene match. CDR3 nucleotide sequence: TGCGCCAGCAGCCCTTTTACAGGGGGCGTCAACAATGAGCAGTTCTTC. Protein sequence: CASSPFTGGVNNEQFF.

Regarding this clone: A junction boundary mismatches the germline segment, possibly from a read error. The genes are TRBV6-6 and TRBJ2-3; D gene uncertain. The CDR3 runs to 13 residues. CDR1 is MNHNY and CDR2 is SVGAGI in the germline V gene (reference sequence). CDR3 protein: CASSYHSRDTQYF. The CDR3, as DNA: TGTGCCAGCAGTTATCACAGCAGAGATACGCAGTATTTT.

In DNA, the CDR3 is TGTGCCACCAGTGTGGGACTAGGATCCGATACGCAGTATTTT. Translating it yields CATSVGLGSDTQYF. This rearrangement joins TRBV24-1 to TRBJ2-3; 8 bases are shared with TRBD2. The J segment lost 6 bases and the V segment lost 5 bases, leaving 6 bases of the junction unmatched. Per germline, CDR1 KGHDR and CDR2 SFDVKD. The CDR3 runs 14 residues.

V usage is TRBV29-1 and J usage is TRBJ2-7, with 11 bases identical to TRBD1. The J segment lost 7 bases and the V segment lost 4 bases, leaving 3 bases of the junction unmatched. The V gene's germline CDR1 is SQVTM and CDR2 ANQGSEA. The length of the CDR3 is 12 residues. This CDR3 reads CSVGDRGMEQYF. The CDR3 nucleotides are TGCAGCGTTGGGGACAGGGGGATGGAGCAGTACTTC.

The rearrangement uses TRBV12-5 and TRBJ1-2; no firm D call. This CDR3 has 13 amino acids. Germline-derived CDR1 and CDR2 are LGHNT and FRNRAP. V was shortened by 6 bases and J by 4 bases, with 12 bases between the two germline ends. CDR3 DNA: TGTGCTAGTGGCCTACAAGGACTCTATGGCTACACCTTC. Its translation: CASGLQGLYGYTF.

V usage is TRBV29-1 and J usage is TRBJ1-5; D gene uncertain. The CDR3 has 13 amino acids. Between the trimmed V and J ends, which lost 6 bases and 3 bases, there was a span of 12 bases. The germline gives CDR1 SQVTM, CDR2 ANQGSEA. CDR3 DNA: TGCAGCGTGGAAACAGAGTTCAATCAGCCCCAGCATTTT. Translating it yields CSVETEFNQPQHF.

This chain joins TRBV28 and TRBJ2-1; D possibly corresponds to TRBD1 (7 bases). CDR1 is MDHEN, CDR2 SYDVKM, per germline. Trimming took off 10 bases at V and 3 bases at J, with 16 bases between the two ends. The CDR3 loop spans 14 amino acids. The CDR3 region is CATSGAGGYNEQFF. The CDR3 DNA sequence: TGTGCCACCTCGGGGGCAGGGGGCTACAATGAGCAGTTCTTC.

This clone was observed a single time. The gene calls are TRBV4-2 and TRBJ1-1, with D possibly TRBD1 on 5 matching bases. V was pared by 0 bases and J by 1 base, with 9 bases between. Germline lookup yields CDR1 LGHNA and CDR2 YNFKEQ. This CDR3 has 15 residues. The chain's CDR3 is CASSQDGRENTEAFF. The CDR3 nucleotides are TGTGCCAGCAGCCAAGATGGCAGGGAGAACACTGAAGCTTTCTTT.

The V call is TRBV7-9, the J call TRBJ2-3; D possibly corresponds to TRBD1 (8 bases). V was trimmed by 6 bases and J by 3 bases, leaving 16 bases between them. The CDR3 loop spans 15 amino acids. Per the germline V gene, CDR1 is SEHNR and CDR2 is FQNEAQ (reference sequence). CDR3 nucleotide sequence: TGTGCCAGCAGACGAGGACAGGGAGGGACAGATACGCAGTATTTT. This gives the protein CASRRGQGGTDTQYF.